These 2 T cell receptor beta chains came from one sample sequenced in a study of T cells in Graves' hyperthyroidism and ophthalmopathy. TCR beta CDR3 regions were amplified from RNA transcripts. A set of HTBI primers served as the primers for a first-round RT-PCR of the TCR CDR3. TCRdb re-analysed the multiplex PCR reads in MiXCR, keeping a single row per CDR3 protein. The sample has around 400,000 distinct CDR3 sequences, 15% seen once. Sequenced sample: blood. The source is a woman aged 60-70 years with Graves' ophthalmopathy.

In this sample, this clonotype turned up many times. V is TRBV5-1 and J is TRBJ2-6; no reliable D call. The V gene lost 4 bases and the J gene lost 0 bases, with 8 bases spanning the gap. The CDR3 is 15 amino acids. Germline assignment: CDR1 SGHRS and CDR2 YFSETQ. The CDR3 spells CASSVVFSGANVLTF. The CDR3 coding sequence is TGCGCCAGCAGCGTGGTATTCTCTGGGGCCAACGTCCTGACTTTC.

The chain carries TRBV28 and TRBJ2-6; D not resolved. Germline CDR1 MDHEN, CDR2 SYDVKM. This CDR3 comprises 15 residues. Deletions cut 1 base from V and 1 base from J, with 5 bases between. The CDR3 region is CASSLFGSGANVLTF. The CDR3 nucleotides are TGTGCCAGCAGTTTATTTGGATCTGGGGCCAACGTCCTGACTTTC.